This TCR beta chain was captured by sequencing in a study of blood T cell repertoires in COVID-19. Turning to the study itself: Some COVID-19 samples were acute and others convalescent; all came from the United States, Italy and Spain. Sources were T cells, B-cell-depleted T cells, or PBMCs; the material itself was cDNA or gDNA.

The length of the CDR3 is 18 residues. The V segment lost 3 bases and the J segment 3 bases; nucleotides outside the gene matches: 5. Germline CDR1 reads KGHDR; CDR2 reads SFDVKD. Original processing methods: Nucleated cell counts were estimated from reference gene primer amplification. TCRdb's table, derived via immunoSEQ multiplex PCR, lists solely in-frame clones and lacks some. V, J and clone size are those of that table, while D and trimming were read from the DNA. The sample has fewer than 250,000 clones, 84% seen once. V gene TRBV24-1 combines with J gene TRBJ2-2, with 14 bases identical to TRBD2. This clonotype originated in a woman aged 50 to 60 with active or convalescent COVID-19. The material sequenced was peripheral blood. CDR3 bases: TGTGCCACCAGTGATCCGGGACTAGCGGGAGCACACACCGGGGAGCTGTTTTTT. As protein: CATSDPGLAGAHTGELFF.